Sequencing of this T cell receptor (beta chain) was carried out in a study of T cell clonality in common variable immunodeficiency. General observations from the study: Fewer deletions and N-nucleotide insertions were reportedly seen in common variable immunodeficiency TCR beta sequences. Compared with healthy controls, CVID subjects showed increased TCRbeta clonality, mostly in about a third.

Patients had low serum IgG, IgA and/or IgM and specific antibody deficiency. Aged about 9 to 64 years, CVID subjects averaged roughly 43 years old. This clone has just a few counts. What it binds is not known. The read is 3 residues too short to cover the CDR3 end, so that end is filled in from the germline J gene. Looked up from germline, CDR1 is KGHSH and CDR2 is LQKENI. The V end lost 4 bases, the J end lost 4 bases, and 8 bases lay between the germline ends. The CDR3 extends over 12 amino acids. Using immunoSEQ multiplex PCR, the repertoire was profiled, and TCRdb retains in-frame clones only, with some absent. The sample yields approximately 7,800 clones, without any singletons.

The receptor's source is a human donor with common variable immunodeficiency. Sequenced input: peripheral blood mononuclear cells. The rearrangement links TRBV18 to TRBJ2-7, with TRBD1 as a possible D gene (5 bases). The CDR3 region is CASSQGQYEQYF. The part of the CDR3 DNA that was read is TGTGCCAGCTCACAGGGGCAGTACGAG.